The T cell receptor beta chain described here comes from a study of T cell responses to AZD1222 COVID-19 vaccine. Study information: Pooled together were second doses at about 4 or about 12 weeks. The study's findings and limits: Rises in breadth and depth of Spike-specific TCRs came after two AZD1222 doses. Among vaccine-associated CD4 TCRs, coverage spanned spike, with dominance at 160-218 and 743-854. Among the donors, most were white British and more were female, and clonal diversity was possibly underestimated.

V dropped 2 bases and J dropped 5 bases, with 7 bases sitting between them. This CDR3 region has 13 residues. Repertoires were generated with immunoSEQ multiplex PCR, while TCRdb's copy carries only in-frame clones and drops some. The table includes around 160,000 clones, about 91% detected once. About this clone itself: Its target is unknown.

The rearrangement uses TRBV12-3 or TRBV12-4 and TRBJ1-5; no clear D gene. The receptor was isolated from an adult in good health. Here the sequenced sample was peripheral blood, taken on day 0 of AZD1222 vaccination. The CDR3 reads CASSLRADQPQHF. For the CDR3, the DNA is TGTGCCAGCAGTTTAAGGGCGGATCAGCCCCAGCATTTT.